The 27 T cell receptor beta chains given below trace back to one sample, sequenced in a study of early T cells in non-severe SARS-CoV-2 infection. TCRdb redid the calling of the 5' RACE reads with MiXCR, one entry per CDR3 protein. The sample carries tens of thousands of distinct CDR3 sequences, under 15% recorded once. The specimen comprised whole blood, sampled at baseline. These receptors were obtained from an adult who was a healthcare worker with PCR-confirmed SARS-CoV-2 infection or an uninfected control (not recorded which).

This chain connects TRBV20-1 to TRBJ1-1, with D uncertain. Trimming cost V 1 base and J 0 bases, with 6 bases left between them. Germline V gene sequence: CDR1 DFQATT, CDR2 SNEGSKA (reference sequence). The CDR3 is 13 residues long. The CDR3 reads CSARVRVNTEAFF. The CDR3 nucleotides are TGCAGTGCTAGAGTAAGGGTGAACACTGAAGCTTTCTTT.

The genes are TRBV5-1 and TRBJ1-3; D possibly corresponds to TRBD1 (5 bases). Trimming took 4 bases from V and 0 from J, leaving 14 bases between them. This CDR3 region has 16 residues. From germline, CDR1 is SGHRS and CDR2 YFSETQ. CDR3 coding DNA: TGCGCCAGCAGCGGAGGGACCGTCGGCTCTGGAAACACCATATATTTT. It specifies CASSGGTVGSGNTIYF.

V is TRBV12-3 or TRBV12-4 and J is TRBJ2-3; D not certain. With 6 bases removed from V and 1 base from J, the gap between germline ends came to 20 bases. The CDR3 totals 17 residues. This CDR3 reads CASRPSQREKRTDTQYF. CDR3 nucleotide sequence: TGTGCCAGCAGACCCTCCCAAAGGGAAAAACGCACAGATACGCAGTATTTT.

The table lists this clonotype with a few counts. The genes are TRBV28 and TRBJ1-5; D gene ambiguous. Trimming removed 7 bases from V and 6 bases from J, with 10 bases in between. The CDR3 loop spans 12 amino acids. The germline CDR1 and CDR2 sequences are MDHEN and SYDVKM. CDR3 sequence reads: CASIGKAQPQHF. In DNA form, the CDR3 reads TGTGCCAGCATTGGCAAGGCTCAGCCCCAGCATTTT. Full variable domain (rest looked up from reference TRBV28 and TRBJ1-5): DVKVTQSSRYLVKRTGEKVFLECVQDMDHENMFWYRQDPGLGLRLIYFSYDVKMKEKGDIPEGYSVSREKKERFSLILESASTNQTSMYLCASIGKAQPQHFGDGTRLSIL.

The CDR3: CASSSRGGSGNTIYF. The CDR3 DNA is TGTGCCAGCAGCTCCCGGGGAGGGTCCGGAAACACCATATATTTT. The chain combines TRBV7-8 with TRBJ1-3; D is undetermined. Germline V CDR1 and CDR2: SGHVS, FQNEAQ. This CDR3 is built from 15 residues. V was shortened by 4 bases and J by 4 bases, with 14 bases between the two germline ends. Complete variable domain (other parts from reference TRBV7-8 and TRBJ1-3): GAGVSQSPRYKVAKRGQDVALRCDPISGHVSLFWYQQALGQGPEFLTYFQNEAQLDKSGLPSDRFFAERPEGSVSTLKIQRTQQEDSAVYLCASSSRGGSGNTIYFGEGSWLTVV.

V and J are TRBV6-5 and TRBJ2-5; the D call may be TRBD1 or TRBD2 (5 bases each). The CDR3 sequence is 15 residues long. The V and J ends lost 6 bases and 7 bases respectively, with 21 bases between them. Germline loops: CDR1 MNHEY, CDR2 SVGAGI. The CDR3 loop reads CASRPTGTAVGTQYF. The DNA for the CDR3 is TGTGCCAGCAGACCGACCGGGACGGCGGTAGGGACCCAGTACTTC.

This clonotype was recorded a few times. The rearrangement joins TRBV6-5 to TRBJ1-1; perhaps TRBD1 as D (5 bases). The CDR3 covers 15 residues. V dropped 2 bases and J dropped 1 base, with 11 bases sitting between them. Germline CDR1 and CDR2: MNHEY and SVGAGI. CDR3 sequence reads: CASSYGTAWNTEAFF. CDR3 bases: TGTGCCAGCAGTTACGGGACGGCGTGGAACACTGAAGCTTTCTTT.

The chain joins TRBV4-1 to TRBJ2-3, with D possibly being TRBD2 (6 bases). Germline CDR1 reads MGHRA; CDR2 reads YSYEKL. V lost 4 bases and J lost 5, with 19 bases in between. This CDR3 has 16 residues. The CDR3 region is CASSLRRGGAEDTQYF. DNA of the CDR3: TGCGCCAGCAGCCTCAGGAGGGGCGGGGCCGAAGATACGCAGTATTTT.

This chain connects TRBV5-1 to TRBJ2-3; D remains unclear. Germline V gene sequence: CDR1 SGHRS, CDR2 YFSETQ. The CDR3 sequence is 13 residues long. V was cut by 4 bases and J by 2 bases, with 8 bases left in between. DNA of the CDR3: TGCGCCAGCAGCCCGACAAACACAGATACGCAGTATTTT. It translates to CASSPTNTDTQYF.

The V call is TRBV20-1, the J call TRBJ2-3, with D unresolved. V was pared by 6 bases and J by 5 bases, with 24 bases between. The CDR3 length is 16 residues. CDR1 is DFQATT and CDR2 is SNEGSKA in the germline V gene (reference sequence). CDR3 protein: CSAPRIHRTTGDTQYF. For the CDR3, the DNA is TGCAGTGCGCCAAGGATACATCGAACTACCGGAGATACGCAGTATTTT.

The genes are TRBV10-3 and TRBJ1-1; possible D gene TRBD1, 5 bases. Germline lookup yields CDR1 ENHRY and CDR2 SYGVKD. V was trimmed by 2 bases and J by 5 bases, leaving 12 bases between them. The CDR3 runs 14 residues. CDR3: CAISEVGGRTEAFF. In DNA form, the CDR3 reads TGTGCCATCAGTGAGGTGGGGGGAAGAACTGAAGCTTTCTTT.

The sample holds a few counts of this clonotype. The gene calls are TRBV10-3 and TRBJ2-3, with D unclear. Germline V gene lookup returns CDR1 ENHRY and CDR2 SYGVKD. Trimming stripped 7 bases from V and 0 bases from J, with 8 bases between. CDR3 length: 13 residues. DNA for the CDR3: TGTGCCATCACGGTGGCTAGCACAGATACGCAGTATTTT. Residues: CAITVASTDTQYF.

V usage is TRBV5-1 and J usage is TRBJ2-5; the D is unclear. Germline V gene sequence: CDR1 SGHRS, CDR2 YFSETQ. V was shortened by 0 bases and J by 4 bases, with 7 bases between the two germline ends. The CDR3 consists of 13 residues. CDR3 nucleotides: TGCGCCAGCAGCTTGGGGAGTCGAGAGACCCAGTACTTC. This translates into CASSLGSRETQYF.

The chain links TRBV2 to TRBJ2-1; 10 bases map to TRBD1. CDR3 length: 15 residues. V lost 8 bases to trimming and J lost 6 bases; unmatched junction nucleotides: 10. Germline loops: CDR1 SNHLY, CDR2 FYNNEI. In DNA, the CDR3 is TGTGCCAGCGCGGGGATGGACAGGGGGGCCAATGAGCAGTTCTTC. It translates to CASAGMDRGANEQFF. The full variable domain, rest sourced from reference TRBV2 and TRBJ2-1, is EPEVTQTPSHQVTQMGQEVILRCVPISNHLYFYWYRQILGQKVEFLVSFYNNEISEKSEIFDDQFSVERPDGSNFTLKIRSTKLEDSAMYFCASAGMDRGANEQFFGPGTRLTVL.

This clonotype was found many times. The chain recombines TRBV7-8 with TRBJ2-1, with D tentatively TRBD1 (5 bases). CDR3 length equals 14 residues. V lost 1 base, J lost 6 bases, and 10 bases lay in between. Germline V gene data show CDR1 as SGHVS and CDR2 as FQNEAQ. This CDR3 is CASSLGDRSNEQFF. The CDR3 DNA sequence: TGTGCCAGCAGCTTAGGTGACAGATCCAATGAGCAGTTCTTC.

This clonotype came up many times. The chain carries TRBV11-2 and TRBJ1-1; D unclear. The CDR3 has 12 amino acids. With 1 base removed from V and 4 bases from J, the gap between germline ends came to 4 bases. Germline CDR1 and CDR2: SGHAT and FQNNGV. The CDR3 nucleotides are TGTGCCAGCAGCTTAGGGGCCACTGAAGCTTTCTTT. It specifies CASSLGATEAFF.

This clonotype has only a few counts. DNA for the CDR3: TGTGCCAGCGGATTGGGAGCCGGGACAGCGAACACTGAAGCTTTCTTT. The encoded protein is CASGLGAGTANTEAFF. The genes are TRBV11-2 and TRBJ1-1, with TRBD1 identical over 7 bases. There are 16 residues in the CDR3. V shed 8 bases and J 1 base; nucleotides not matched to a gene: 13. CDR1 and CDR2 (germline): SGHAT, FQNNGV. Complete variable domain (other parts from reference TRBV11-2 and TRBJ1-1): EAGVAQSPRYKIIEKRQSVAFWCNPISGHATLYWYQQILGQGPKLLIQFQNNGVVDDSQLPKDRFSAERLKGVDSTLKIQPAKLEDSAVYLCASGLGAGTANTEAFFGQGTRLTVV.

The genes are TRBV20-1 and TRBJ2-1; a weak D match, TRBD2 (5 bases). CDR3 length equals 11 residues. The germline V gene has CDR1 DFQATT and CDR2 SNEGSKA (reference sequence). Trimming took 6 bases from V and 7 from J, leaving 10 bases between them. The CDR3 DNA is TGCAGTGCAAGACTACCAAATGAGCAGTTCTTC. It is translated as CSARLPNEQFF.

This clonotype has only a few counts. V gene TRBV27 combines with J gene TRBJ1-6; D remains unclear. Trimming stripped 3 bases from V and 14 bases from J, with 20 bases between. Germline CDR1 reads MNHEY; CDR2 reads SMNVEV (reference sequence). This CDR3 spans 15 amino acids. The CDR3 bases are TGTGCCAGCAGTTTTGGATCCCGAGGGTCCTGGGCCCTCCACTTT. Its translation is CASSFGSRGSWALHF.

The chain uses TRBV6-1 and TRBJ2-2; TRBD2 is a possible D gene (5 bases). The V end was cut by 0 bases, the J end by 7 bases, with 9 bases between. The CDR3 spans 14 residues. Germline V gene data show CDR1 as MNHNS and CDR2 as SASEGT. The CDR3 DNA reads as TGTGCCAGCAGTGAAGCCCCGGGGATCGGGGAGCTGTTTTTT. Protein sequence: CASSEAPGIGELFF.

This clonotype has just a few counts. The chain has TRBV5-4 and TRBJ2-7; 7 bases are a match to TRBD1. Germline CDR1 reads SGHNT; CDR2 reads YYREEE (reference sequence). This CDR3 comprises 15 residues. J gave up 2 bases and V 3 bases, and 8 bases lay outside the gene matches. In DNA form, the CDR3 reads TGTGCCAGCAGCTCATCTTCGACAGGGCCCTACGAGCAGTACTTC. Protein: CASSSSSTGPYEQYF.

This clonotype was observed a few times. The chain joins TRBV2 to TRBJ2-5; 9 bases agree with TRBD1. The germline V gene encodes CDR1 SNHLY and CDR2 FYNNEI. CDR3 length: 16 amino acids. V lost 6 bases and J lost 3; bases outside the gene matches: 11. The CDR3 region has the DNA TGTGCCAGCAGCGAACCGAGACAGGGGGTAAAAGAGACCCAGTACTTC. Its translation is CASSEPRQGVKETQYF.

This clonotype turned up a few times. For the CDR3, the DNA is TGTGCCAGCAGTTTAGGGGACAGGGTTCATAGCAATCAGCCCCAGCATTTT. It is translated as CASSLGDRVHSNQPQHF. The chain uses TRBV28 and TRBJ1-5, with 9 positions matching TRBD1. Trimming cost V 2 bases and J 0 bases; bases outside gene matches: 5. Germline assignment: CDR1 MDHEN and CDR2 SYDVKM. This CDR3 is 17 amino acids long. Full variable domain (rest looked up from reference TRBV28 and TRBJ1-5): DVKVTQSSRYLVKRTGEKVFLECVQDMDHENMFWYRQDPGLGLRLIYFSYDVKMKEKGDIPEGYSVSREKKERFSLILESASTNQTSMYLCASSLGDRVHSNQPQHFGDGTRLSIL.

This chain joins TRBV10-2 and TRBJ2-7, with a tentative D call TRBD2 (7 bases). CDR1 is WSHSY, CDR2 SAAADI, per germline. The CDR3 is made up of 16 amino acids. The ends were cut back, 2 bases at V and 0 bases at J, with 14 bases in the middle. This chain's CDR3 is CASSERGADISYEQYF. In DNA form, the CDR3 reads TGCGCCAGCAGTGAGCGGGGGGCCGACATCTCCTACGAGCAGTACTTC.

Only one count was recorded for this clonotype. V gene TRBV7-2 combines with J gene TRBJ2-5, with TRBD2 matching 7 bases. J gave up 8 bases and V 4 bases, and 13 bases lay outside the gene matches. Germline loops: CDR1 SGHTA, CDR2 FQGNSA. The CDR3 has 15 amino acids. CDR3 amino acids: CASSSSWTTGGTQYF. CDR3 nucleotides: TGTGCCAGCAGCTCTTCCTGGACTACGGGAGGAACCCAGTACTTC.

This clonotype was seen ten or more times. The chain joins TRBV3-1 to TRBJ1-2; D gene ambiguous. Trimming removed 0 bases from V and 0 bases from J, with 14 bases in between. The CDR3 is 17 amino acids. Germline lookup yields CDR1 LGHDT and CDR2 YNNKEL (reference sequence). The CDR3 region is CASSQDPQQPTNYGYTF. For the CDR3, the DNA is TGTGCCAGCAGCCAAGATCCCCAACAGCCCACTAACTATGGCTACACCTTC.

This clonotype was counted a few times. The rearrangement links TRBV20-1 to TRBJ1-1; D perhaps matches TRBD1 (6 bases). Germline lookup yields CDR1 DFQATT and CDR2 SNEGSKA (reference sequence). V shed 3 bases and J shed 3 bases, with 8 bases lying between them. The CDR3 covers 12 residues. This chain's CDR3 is CSARGAHTEAFF. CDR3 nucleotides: TGCAGTGCTAGGGGGGCGCACACTGAAGCTTTCTTT.